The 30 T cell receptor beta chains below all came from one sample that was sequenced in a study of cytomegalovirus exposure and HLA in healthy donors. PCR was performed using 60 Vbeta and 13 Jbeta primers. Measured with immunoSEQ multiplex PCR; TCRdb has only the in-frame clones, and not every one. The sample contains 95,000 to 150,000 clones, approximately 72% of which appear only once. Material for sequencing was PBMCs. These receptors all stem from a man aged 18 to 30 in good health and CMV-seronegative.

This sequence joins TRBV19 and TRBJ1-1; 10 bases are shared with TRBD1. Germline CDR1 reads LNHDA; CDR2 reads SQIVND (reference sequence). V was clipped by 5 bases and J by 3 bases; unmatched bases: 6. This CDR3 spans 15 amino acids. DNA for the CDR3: TGTGCCAGTAGTGATACGACAGGGGGCTACACTGAAGCTTTCTTT. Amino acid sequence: CASSDTTGGYTEAFF. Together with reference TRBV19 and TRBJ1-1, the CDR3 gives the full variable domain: DGGITQSPKYLFRKEGQNVTLSCEQNLNHDAMYWYRQDPGQGLRLIYYSQIVNDFQKGDIAEGYSVSREKKESFPLTVTSAQKNPTAFYLCASSDTTGGYTEAFFGQGTRLTVV.

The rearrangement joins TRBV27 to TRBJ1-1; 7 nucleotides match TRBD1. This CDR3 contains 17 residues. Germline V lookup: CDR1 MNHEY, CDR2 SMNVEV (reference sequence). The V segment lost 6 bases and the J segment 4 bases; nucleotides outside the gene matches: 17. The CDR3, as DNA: TGTGCCAGCAGACCGAGGGCGACAGGGAGTTGGGGCACTGAAGCTTTCTTT. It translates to CASRPRATGSWGTEAFF.

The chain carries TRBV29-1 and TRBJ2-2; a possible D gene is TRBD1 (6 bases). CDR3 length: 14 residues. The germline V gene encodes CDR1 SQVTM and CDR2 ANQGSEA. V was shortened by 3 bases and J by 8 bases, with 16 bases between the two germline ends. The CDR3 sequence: CSVDSEQGTGELFF. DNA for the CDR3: TGCAGCGTTGATTCGGAACAGGGCACTGGGGAGCTGTTTTTT.

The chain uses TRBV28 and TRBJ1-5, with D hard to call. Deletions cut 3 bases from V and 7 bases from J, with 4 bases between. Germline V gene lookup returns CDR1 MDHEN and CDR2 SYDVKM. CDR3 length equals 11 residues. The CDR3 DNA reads TGTGCCAGCAGTTTCGGGCAGCCCCAGCATTTT. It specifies CASSFGQPQHF.

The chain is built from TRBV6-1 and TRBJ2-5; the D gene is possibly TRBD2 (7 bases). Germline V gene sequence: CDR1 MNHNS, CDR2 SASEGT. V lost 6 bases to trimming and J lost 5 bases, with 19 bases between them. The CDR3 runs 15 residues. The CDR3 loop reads CASRDIGGAGETQYF. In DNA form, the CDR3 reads TGTGCCAGCAGAGACATTGGGGGGGCGGGTGAGACCCAGTACTTC.

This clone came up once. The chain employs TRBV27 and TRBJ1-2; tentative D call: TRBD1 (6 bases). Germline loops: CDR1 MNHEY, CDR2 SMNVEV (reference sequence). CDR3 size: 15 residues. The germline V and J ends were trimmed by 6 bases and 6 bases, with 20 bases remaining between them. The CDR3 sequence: CASSTRGGYRNGYTF. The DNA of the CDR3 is TGTGCCAGCAGCACGAGGGGGGGTTATAGGAATGGCTACACCTTC.

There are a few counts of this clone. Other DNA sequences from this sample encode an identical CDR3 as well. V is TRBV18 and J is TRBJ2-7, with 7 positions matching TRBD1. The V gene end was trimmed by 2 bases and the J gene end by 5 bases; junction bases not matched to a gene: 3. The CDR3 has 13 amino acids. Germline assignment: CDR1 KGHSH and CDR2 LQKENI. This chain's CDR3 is CASSPDRGHEQYF. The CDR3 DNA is TGTGCCAGCTCACCAGATAGGGGGCACGAGCAGTACTTC.

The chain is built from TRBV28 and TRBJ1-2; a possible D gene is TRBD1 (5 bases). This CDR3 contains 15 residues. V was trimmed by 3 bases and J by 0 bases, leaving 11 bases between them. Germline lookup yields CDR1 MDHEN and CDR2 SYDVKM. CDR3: CASSFRQSANYGYTF. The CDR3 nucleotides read TGTGCCAGCAGTTTCCGACAGAGCGCTAACTATGGCTACACCTTC.

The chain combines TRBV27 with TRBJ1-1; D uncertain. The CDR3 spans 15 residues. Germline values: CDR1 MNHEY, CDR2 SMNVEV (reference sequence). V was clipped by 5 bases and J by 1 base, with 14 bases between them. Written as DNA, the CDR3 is TGTGCCAGCAGTCCCCGCGGTTCGGGGAACACTGAAGCTTTCTTT. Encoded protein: CASSPRGSGNTEAFF.

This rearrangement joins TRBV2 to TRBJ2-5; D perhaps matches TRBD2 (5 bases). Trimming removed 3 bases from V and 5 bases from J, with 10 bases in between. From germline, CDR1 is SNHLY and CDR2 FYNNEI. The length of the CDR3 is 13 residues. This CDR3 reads CASSERVSETQYF. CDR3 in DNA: TGTGCCAGCAGTGAGAGGGTGTCGGAGACCCAGTACTTC.

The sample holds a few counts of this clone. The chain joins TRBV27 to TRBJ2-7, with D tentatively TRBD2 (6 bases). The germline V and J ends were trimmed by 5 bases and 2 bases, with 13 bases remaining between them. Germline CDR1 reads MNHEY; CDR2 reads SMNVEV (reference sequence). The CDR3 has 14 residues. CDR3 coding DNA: TGTGCCAGCAGTCAAGAGGGGACTCCCTACGAGCAGTACTTC. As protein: CASSQEGTPYEQYF.

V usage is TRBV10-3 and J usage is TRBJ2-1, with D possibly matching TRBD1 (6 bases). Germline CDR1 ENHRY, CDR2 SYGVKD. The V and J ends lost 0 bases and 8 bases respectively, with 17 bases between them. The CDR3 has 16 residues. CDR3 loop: CAISESGYQGQDEQFF. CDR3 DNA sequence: TGTGCCATCAGTGAGTCGGGATACCAGGGGCAGGATGAGCAGTTCTTC.

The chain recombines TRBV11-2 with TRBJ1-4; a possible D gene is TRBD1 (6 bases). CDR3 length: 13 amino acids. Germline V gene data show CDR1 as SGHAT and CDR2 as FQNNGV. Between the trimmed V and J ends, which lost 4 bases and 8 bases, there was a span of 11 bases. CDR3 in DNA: TGTGCCAGCAGCTGGCAGGGGCGGGAAAAACTGTTTTTT. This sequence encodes CASSWQGREKLFF.

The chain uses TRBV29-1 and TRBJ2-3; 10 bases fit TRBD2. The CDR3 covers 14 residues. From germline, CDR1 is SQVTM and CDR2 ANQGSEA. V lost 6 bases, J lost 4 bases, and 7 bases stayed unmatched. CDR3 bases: TGCAGCGTCGGCCTAGCGGGAGTTCCAGATACGCAGTATTTT. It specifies CSVGLAGVPDTQYF.

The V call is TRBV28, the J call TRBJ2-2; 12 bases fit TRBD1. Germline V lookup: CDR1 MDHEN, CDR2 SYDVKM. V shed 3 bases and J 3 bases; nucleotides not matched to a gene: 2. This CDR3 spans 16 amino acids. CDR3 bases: TGTGCCAGCAGTTTTAGGGACAGGGGGCACACCGGGGAGCTGTTTTTT. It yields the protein CASSFRDRGHTGELFF.

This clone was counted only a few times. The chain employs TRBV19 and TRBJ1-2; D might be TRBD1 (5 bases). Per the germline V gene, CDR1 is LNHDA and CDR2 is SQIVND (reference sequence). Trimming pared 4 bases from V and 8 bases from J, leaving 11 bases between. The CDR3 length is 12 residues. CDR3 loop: CASSTTVGGYTF. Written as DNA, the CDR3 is TGTGCCAGTAGTACGACAGTTGGCGGCTACACCTTC.

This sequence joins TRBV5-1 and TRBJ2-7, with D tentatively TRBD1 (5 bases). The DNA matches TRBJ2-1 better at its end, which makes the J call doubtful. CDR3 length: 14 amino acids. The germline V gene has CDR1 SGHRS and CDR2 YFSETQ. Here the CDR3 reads CASKLSPGFNEQFF. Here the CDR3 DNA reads TGCGCCAGCAAACTCTCCCCAGGGTTCAATGAGCAGTTCTTC.

This chain's CDR3 is CASSLKQGGNQPQHF. In DNA, the CDR3 is TGTGCCAGCAGTTTAAAGCAGGGCGGAAATCAGCCCCAGCATTTT. This chain links TRBV27 with TRBJ1-5, with D possibly being TRBD1 (5 bases). The ends were cut back, 2 bases at V and 4 bases at J, with 12 bases in the middle. The CDR3 loop spans 15 amino acids. Germline CDR1 is MNHEY and CDR2 is SMNVEV (reference sequence).

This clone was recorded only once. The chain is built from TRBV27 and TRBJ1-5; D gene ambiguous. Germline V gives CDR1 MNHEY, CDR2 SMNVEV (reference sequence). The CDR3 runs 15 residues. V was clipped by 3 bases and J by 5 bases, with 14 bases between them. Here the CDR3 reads CASSFSGSVDQPQHF. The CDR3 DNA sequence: TGTGCCAGCAGTTTCAGCGGATCGGTAGATCAGCCCCAGCATTTT.

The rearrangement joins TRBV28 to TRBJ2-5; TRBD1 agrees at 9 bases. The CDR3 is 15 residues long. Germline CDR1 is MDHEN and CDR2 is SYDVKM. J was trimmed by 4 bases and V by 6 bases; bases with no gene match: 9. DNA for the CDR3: TGTGCCAGCAGCATCGGGACAGGGCTACGAGAGACCCAGTACTTC. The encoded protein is CASSIGTGLRETQYF.

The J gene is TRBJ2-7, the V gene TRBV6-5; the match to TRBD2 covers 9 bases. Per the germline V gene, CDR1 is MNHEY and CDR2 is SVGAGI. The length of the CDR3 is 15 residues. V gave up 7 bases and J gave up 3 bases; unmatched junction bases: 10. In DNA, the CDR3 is TGTGCCAGCACCGAACGGGCTAGCGGGATCTACGAGCAGTACTTC. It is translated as CASTERASGIYEQYF.

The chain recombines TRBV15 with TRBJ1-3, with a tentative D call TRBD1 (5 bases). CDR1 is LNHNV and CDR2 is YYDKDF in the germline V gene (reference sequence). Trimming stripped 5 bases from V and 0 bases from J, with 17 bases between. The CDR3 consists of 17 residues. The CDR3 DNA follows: TGTGCCACCAGCTTCCCGGGGGGGGTAAGCTCTGGAAACACCATATATTTT. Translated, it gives CATSFPGGVSSGNTIYF.

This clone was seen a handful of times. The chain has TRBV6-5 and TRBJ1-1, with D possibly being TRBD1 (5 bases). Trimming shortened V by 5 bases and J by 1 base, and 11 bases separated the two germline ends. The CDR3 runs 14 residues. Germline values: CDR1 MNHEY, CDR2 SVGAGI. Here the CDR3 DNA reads TGTGCCAGCAGTGTGCGGGGGTGGAACACTGAAGCTTTCTTT. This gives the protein CASSVRGWNTEAFF.

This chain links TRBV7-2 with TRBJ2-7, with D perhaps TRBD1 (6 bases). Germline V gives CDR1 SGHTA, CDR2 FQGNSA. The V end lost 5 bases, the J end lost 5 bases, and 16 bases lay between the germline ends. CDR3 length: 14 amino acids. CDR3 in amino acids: CASSPAKWGHEQYF. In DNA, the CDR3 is TGTGCCAGCAGCCCCGCGAAGTGGGGGCACGAGCAGTACTTC.

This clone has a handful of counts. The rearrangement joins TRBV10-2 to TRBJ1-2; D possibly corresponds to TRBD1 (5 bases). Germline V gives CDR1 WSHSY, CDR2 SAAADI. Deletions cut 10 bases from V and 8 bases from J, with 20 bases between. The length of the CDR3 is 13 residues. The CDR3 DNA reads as TGCGCCACAGCCTTGGGGCAGGTCGACGGCTACACCTTC. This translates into CATALGQVDGYTF.

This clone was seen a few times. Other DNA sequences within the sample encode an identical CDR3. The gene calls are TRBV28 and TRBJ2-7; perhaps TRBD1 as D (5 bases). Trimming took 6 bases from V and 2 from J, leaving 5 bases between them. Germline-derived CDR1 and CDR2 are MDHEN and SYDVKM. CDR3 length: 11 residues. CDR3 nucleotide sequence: TGTGCCAGCAGCAGGGCCTACGAGCAGTACTTC. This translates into CASSRAYEQYF.

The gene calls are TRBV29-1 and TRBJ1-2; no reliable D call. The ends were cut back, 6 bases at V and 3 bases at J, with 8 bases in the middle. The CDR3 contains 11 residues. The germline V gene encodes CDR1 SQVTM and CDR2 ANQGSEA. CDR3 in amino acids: CSVPGYYGYTF. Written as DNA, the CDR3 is TGCAGCGTGCCGGGGTACTATGGCTACACCTTC.

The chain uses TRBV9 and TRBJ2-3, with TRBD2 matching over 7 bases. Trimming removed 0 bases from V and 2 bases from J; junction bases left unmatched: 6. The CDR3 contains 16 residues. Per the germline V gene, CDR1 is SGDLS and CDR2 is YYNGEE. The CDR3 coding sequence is TGTGCCAGCAGCGTAGGGTGGGGAGGGCCCACAGATACGCAGTATTTT. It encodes CASSVGWGGPTDTQYF.

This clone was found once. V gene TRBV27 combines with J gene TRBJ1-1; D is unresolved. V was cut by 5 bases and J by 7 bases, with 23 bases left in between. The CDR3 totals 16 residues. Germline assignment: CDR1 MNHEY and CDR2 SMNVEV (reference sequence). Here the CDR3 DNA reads TGTGCCAGCAGTCACAACCCCGGACGCGGGGTCCGTGAAGCTTTCTTT. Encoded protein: CASSHNPGRGVREAFF.

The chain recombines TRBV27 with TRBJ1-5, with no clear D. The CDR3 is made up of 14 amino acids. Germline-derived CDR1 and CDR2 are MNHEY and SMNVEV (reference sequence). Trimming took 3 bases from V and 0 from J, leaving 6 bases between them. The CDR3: CASSLQHSNQPQHF. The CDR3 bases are TGTGCCAGCAGTTTGCAACATAGCAATCAGCCCCAGCATTTT.